Listed below are T cell receptor beta chains from one sample, sequenced in a study of blood T cell repertoires in COVID-19. Generated by immunoSEQ multiplex PCR, the TCRdb table keeps only in-frame clones and is missing some. The sample shows approximately 130,000 clones, around 87% of them seen only once. The material sequenced was peripheral blood. Receptors were obtained from a woman between 45 and 65 years old who had recovered from COVID-19. Each CDR3 is given with its conserved first and last residue. D genes are given only for firm matches. Clone size is given for some rows only: seen once, a few or many times, or a class if the clone is expanded.

J,length,D,size,V,DNA,CDR3
TRBJ1-1,13,.,few,TRBV5-1,TGCGCCAGCAGCTCCCGCGGGAACACTGAAGCTTTCTTT,CASSSRGNTEAFF
TRBJ1-1,14,.,.,TRBV5-4,TGTGCCAGCAGCTCCGTGGACACGAACACTGAAGCTTTCTTT,CASSSVDTNTEAFF
TRBJ1-2,14,.,.,TRBV7-2,TGTGCCAGCAGCCCCGGGAAGGGTAACTATGGCTACACCTTC,CASSPGKGNYGYTF
TRBJ2-1,12,.,.,TRBV6-6,TGTGCCAGCAGGAAGACGCGGGGTGAGCAGTTCTTC,CASRKTRGEQFF
TRBJ2-7,14,.,.,TRBV2,TGTGCCAGCAGTGAACAGGGTTCCTCCTACGAGCAGTACTTC,CASSEQGSSYEQYF
TRBJ1-1,13,TRBD1,many,TRBV6-5,TGTGCCAGCAATACAGGGGTAAACACTGAAGCTTTCTTT,CASNTGVNTEAFF
TRBJ1-2,14,.,few,TRBV19,TGTGCCAGTGAGTCCCCGGGGAATCTGGCTGGCTACACCTTC,CASESPGNLAGYTF
TRBJ2-3,15,.,.,TRBV15,TGTGCCACCAGCAGTGGGGGGACAGTTTCAGATACGCAGTATTTT,CATSSGGTVSDTQYF
TRBJ2-1,15,TRBD2,.,TRBV6-2/TRBV6-3,TGTGCCAGCAGCCTAGCGGGAGGATTCCGCAATGAGCAGTTCTTC,CASSLAGGFRNEQFF
TRBJ2-3,14,.,.,TRBV15,TGTGCCACCAGCAGAGGGGGGGAGCGGGATACGCAGTATTTT,CATSRGGERDTQYF
TRBJ1-3,14,.,.,TRBV13,TGTGCCAGCAGCTCCAGTATGGCTGGAAACACCATATATTTT,CASSSSMAGNTIYF
TRBJ1-6,15,TRBD1,once,TRBV28,TGTGCCAGCAGCTCTCAAACAGGGGGGGGTTCACCCCTCCACTTT,CASSSQTGGGSPLHF
TRBJ1-5,15,.,.,TRBV19,TGTGCCAGTAGCACTATAGCGTCGGACCATCAGCCCCAGCATTTT,CASSTIASDHQPQHF
TRBJ1-1,15,TRBD1,.,TRBV5-1,TGCGCCAGCAGCTCTGCCCAGGGGGCGTTGACTGAAGCTTTCTTT,CASSSAQGALTEAFF
TRBJ1-1,13,.,few,TRBV12-3/TRBV12-4,TGTGCCAGCAGTTGGGCAGGATACACTGAAGCTTTCTTT,CASSWAGYTEAFF
TRBJ1-1,11,.,once,TRBV12-3/TRBV12-4,TGTGCCAGCAGTTATGCCGGAGGAGCTTTCTTT,CASSYAGGAFF
TRBJ1-2,16,TRBD1,.,TRBV7-9,TGTGCCAGCAGCGGGGCCCGGGACAGGGGTCGCTATGGCTACACCTTC,CASSGARDRGRYGYTF
TRBJ2-7,13,.,.,TRBV7-2,TGTGCCAGCAGTTACGGGGGACCCTACGAGCAGTACTTC,CASSYGGPYEQYF
TRBJ1-4,14,.,.,TRBV27,TGTGCCAGCAGTTTAACGGGAGGGGAGGAAAAACTGTTTTTT,CASSLTGGEEKLFF
TRBJ1-1,11,.,.,TRBV30,TGTGCCTGGAACCTCGGAGAGCAAGCTTTCTTT,CAWNLGEQAFF
TRBJ1-2,13,.,.,TRBV27,TGTGCCAGCAGTTTAAGCTCGCGTTATGGCTACACCTTC,CASSLSSRYGYTF
TRBJ2-5,12,.,.,TRBV9,TGTGCCAGCCGGGGGGCTGGGGAGACCCAGTACTTC,CASRGAGETQYF
TRBJ2-5,16,TRBD2,.,TRBV15,TGTGCCACCAGCAGGAGGGTCGGCGGGGGACGAGAGACCCAGTACTTC,CATSRRVGGGRETQYF
TRBJ1-5,13,.,.,TRBV30,TGTGCCTGGAGTTTACAGGGCAATCAGCCCCAGCATTTT,CAWSLQGNQPQHF
TRBJ1-5,22,.,.,TRBV10-2,TGCGCCAGCAGTGGTTGGCAGGGAAGGCTGACCCCCGGTCAAAGTAGCAATCAGCCCCAGCATTTT,CASSGWQGRLTPGQSSNQPQHF
TRBJ2-7,13,TRBD1,.,TRBV5-8,TGTGCCAGCGGATTACAGGGGTATTCCGAGCAGTACTTC,CASGLQGYSEQYF
TRBJ2-2,15,.,.,TRBV9,TGTGCCAGCAGCGTAGGACTAGATGGTACCGGGGAGCTGTTTTTT,CASSVGLDGTGELFF
TRBJ1-2,13,.,.,TRBV5-4,TGTGCCAGCATCCCGACAAACGCATATGGCTACACCTTC,CASIPTNAYGYTF
TRBJ2-5,13,.,few,TRBV7-2,TGTGCCAGCATCCCCGTGGCGGGAGAGACCCAGTACTTC,CASIPVAGETQYF
TRBJ1-6,13,.,.,TRBV7-3,TGTGCCAGCAGCTTAACTCTCAATTCACCCCTCCACTTT,CASSLTLNSPLHF
TRBJ2-3,16,.,.,TRBV13,TGTGCCAGCAGCTTAACGAGCCGGGGGGCCACAGATACGCAGTATTTT,CASSLTSRGATDTQYF
TRBJ2-7,16,TRBD1,.,TRBV5-1,TGCGCCAGCAGCTTGGATAGGACAGGGGTTGTATACGAGCAGTACTTC,CASSLDRTGVVYEQYF
TRBJ2-2,16,TRBD2,.,TRBV7-8,TGTGCCAGCAGCCCAAGCGGGGGGGCCGGTCCCGGGGAGCTGTTTTTT,CASSPSGGAGPGELFF
TRBJ2-7,17,.,.,TRBV6-1,TGTGCCAGCAGTGTCCGGGGGACGCGTCGCCCCTCCTACGAGCAGTACTTC,CASSVRGTRRPSYEQYF
TRBJ2-1,11,.,.,TRBV7-8,TGTGCCAGCAGCTTAGTCGTTGAGCAGTTCTTC,CASSLVVEQFF
TRBJ1-2,14,.,many,TRBV28,TGTGCCAGCAGTTTAGCGACAGGAATCTATGGCTACACCTTC,CASSLATGIYGYTF
TRBJ1-4,15,TRBD1,few,TRBV4-1,TGCGCCAGCAGCCTACACGGGACAGGGAATGAAAAACTGTTTTTT,CASSLHGTGNEKLFF
TRBJ1-3,15,TRBD1,few,TRBV2,TGTGCCAGCAGTCCGGACAGGACCTCTGGAAACACCATATATTTT,CASSPDRTSGNTIYF
TRBJ2-7,13,.,.,TRBV7-2,TGTGCCAGCAGCTTAGGCTTCTGGAGCGAGCAGTACTTC,CASSLGFWSEQYF
TRBJ2-1,16,.,.,TRBV5-4,TGTGCCAGCATGTCGACTGGGACTTTCTCCTACAATGAGCAGTTCTTC,CASMSTGTFSYNEQFF
TRBJ2-7,14,.,.,TRBV6-5,TGTGCCAGCAGTTACTCGAGCTCAAACTACGAGCAGTACTTC,CASSYSSSNYEQYF
TRBJ2-7,14,TRBD1,once,TRBV6-2/TRBV6-3,TGTGCCAGCAGTCGGACAGGGACATCCTACGAGCAGTACTTC,CASSRTGTSYEQYF
TRBJ2-7,17,TRBD2,.,TRBV5-6,TGTGCCAGCAGCCCTGCCCGAAGGCGGGGGACTGCCTACGAGCAGTACTTC,CASSPARRRGTAYEQYF
TRBJ2-3,17,.,.,TRBV5-1,TGCGCCAGCAGCTTGGGTGCGATAGCGGCCAGCACAGATACGCAGTATTTT,CASSLGAIAASTDTQYF